These T cell receptor beta chains were read from a single sample in a study of CD8+CD57+ T cells in acquired aplastic anemia. TCRdb reprocessed the reads with MiXCR, giving one entry per CDR3 protein. The sample lists hundreds of thousands of distinct CDR3 sequences; roughly 68% were seen once. Sample: sorted CD4+, CD8+, or CD8+CD57+ T cells (not recorded which) from PBMCs. Receptors originate from a human donor in good health, serving as a control. Both conserved end residues are part of each CDR3. A D gene is named only where the DNA matches it firmly. Clone sizes are given selectively: once, few, many, or a class where the clone is expanded.

clone_size	v_call	cdr3_length	d_call	j_call	cdr3_aa	cdr3_nt
.	TRBV7-6	14	.	TRBJ2-1	CASSLMGQGNEHDF	TGTGCCAGCAGCTTAATGGGGCAGGGAAATGAGCATGACTTC
.	TRBV7-9	14	.	TRBJ1-2	CASSWARGDGSPPF	TGTGCCAGCAGCTGGGCTCGCGGTGACGGTTCACCCCCCTTC
.	TRBV9	15	.	TRBJ2-3	CASSTVGDEQYFEYF	.
.	TRBV11-2	13	.	TRBJ2-7	CASSLVPKGEQYF	TGTGCCAGCAGCTTAGTCCCGAAGGGTGAGCAATACTTC
few	TRBV25-1	14	.	TRBJ1-2	CASSDRGLYYGYTF	TGTGCCAGCAGTGACAGGGGCCTATATTATGGCTACACCTTC
many	TRBV4-1	13	.	TRBJ2-7	CASSQVHTYEQYF	TGCGCCAGCAGCCAAGTACACACCTACGAGCAGTACTTC
few	TRBV7-8	15	.	TRBJ2-1	CASRPAGTTGGEQFF	TGTGCCAGCAGGCCTGCCGGGACAACGGGCGGGGAGCAGTTCTTC
.	TRBV7-6	13	.	TRBJ2-1	CASSYQSYNEQFF	TGTGCCAGCAGCTACCAATCCTACAATGAGCAGTTCTTC
.	TRBV6-5	15	TRBD1	TRBJ1-2	CASSYGAGGNYGYTF	TGTGCCAGCAGTTACGGGGCAGGGGGAAACTATGGCTACACCTTC
.	TRBV7-3	14	.	TRBJ1-6	CASSSASANSPHHF	TGTGCCAGCAGCTCAGCCAGCGCTAATTCACCCCACCACTTT
.	TRBV6-6	14	TRBD2	TRBJ2-7	CASSQATSGYEQYF	TGTGCCAGCAGTCAAGCGACTAGCGGCTACGAGCAGTACTTC
.	TRBV7-2	16	TRBD2	TRBJ2-3	CASSLRTSGGDYTQYF	TGTGCCAGCAGCTTAAGGACTAGCGGGGGGGACTATACGCAGTATTTT
many	TRBV11-2	15	.	TRBJ1-2	CASSDLYGALGGYTF	TGTGCCAGCAGCGACCTCTACGGGGCCTTGGGCGGCTACACCTTC
.	TRBV5-7	14	.	TRBJ1-2	CASSLDMAPYGYTF	TGTGCCAGCAGCCTTGACATGGCACCCTATGGCTACACCTTC
.	TRBV12-3/TRBV12-4	20	TRBD2	TRBJ2-7	CASGAGGLANKGLSAYEQYF	TGTGCCAGCGGCGCGGGAGGACTTGCGAACAAGGGGCTGAGCGCCTACGAGCAGTACTTC
.	TRBV7-8	15	.	TRBJ2-7	CAITQDVGLPQQQYF	TGCGCCATCACCCAAGATGTTGGCTTGCCCCAGCAGCAGTACTTC
.	TRBV19	13	.	TRBJ1-2	CASRIIIGDGYTF	TGTGCCAGCCGGATAATTATAGGGGATGGCTACACCTTC
many	TRBV5-6	13	.	TRBJ1-2	CASSLGHTYGYTF	TGTGCCAGCAGCTTGGGACATACCTATGGCTACACCTTC
.	TRBV24-1	16	.	TRBJ2-1	CATSDPQPGVGNEQFF	TGTGCCACCAGTGATCCCCAACCGGGAGTTGGGAATGAGCAGTTCTTC
many	TRBV2	14	.	TRBJ1-3	CASGLQGMGNTIYF	TGTGCCAGCGGACTACAGGGTATGGGAAACACCATATATTTT
.	TRBV24-1	16	.	TRBJ1-5	CATSDPETPRNQPQHF	TGTGCCACCAGTGACCCCGAAACCCCGAGGAATCAGCCCCAGCATTTT
few	TRBV15	15	.	TRBJ2-1	CATSKGSSSYNEQFF	TGTGCCACCAGCAAGGGATCGAGCTCCTACAATGAGCAGTTCTTC
.	TRBV2	14	TRBD1	TRBJ1-4	CASSSTGGSEKLFF	TGTGCCAGCAGTTCGACAGGGGGGTCAGAAAAACTGTTTTTT
.	TRBV20-1	14	.	TRBJ2-7	CSGGDAVKPYEQYF	TGCAGCGGCGGGGATGCGGTGAAGCCCTACGAGCAGTACTTC
.	TRBV12-3/TRBV12-4	13	.	TRBJ1-1	CASTGETGSRPFF	TGTGCCAGCACAGGAGAAACAGGATCGAGGCCTTTCTTT
many	TRBV12-5	15	TRBD2	TRBJ2-2	CASGLVPSGVGELFF	TGTGCTAGTGGTTTGGTACCTAGCGGGGTCGGGGAGCTGTTTTTT
.	TRBV2	13	.	TRBJ1-1	CASSDGGEAEAFF	TGTGCCAGCAGTGATGGGGGGGAGGCTGAAGCTTTCTTT
.	TRBV9	14	.	TRBJ1-2	CASSGSGGPDGYTF	TGTGCCAGCAGCGGGTCTGGGGGGCCAGATGGCTACACCTTC